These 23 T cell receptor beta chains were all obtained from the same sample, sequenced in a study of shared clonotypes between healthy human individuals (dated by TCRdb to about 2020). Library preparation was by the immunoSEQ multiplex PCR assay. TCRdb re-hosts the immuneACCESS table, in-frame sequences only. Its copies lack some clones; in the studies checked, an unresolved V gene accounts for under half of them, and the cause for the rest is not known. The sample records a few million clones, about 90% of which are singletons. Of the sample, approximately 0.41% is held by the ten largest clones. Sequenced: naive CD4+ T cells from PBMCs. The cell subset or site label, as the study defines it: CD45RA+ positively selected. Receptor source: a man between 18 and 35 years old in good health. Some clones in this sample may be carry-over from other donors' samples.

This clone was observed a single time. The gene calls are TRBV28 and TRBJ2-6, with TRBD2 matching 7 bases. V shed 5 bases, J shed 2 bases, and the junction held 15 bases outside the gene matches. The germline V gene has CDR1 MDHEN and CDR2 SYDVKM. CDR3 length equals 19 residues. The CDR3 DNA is TGTGCCAGCAGTCCCTTGGGAGGGAGTGGTCCCCCTGGGGCCAACGTCCTGACTTTC. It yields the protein CASSPLGGSGPPGANVLTF.

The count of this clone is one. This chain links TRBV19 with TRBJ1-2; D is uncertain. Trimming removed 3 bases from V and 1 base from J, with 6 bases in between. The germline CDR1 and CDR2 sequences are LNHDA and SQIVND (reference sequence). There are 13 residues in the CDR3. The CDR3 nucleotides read TGTGCCAGTAGTATTTGGAGTAACTATGGCTACACCTTC. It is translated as CASSIWSNYGYTF.

Written as DNA, the CDR3 is TGTGCCAGCAGCGGGGGGATCGGGCCCAAAAACATTCAGTACTTC. Protein sequence: CASSGGIGPKNIQYF. V gene TRBV25-1 combines with J gene TRBJ2-4, with 7 positions matching TRBD2. With 6 bases clipped from V and 2 bases from J, the junction kept 7 bases outside the gene matches. The CDR3 has 15 residues. The germline V gene encodes CDR1 MGHDK and CDR2 SYGVNS.

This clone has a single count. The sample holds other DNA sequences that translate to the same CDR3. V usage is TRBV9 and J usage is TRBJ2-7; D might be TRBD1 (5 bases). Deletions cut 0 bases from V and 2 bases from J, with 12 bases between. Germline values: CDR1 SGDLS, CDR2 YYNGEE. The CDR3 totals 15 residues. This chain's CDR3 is CASSVGGQGTYEQYF. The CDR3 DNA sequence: TGTGCCAGCAGCGTAGGTGGGCAGGGTACCTACGAGCAGTACTTC.

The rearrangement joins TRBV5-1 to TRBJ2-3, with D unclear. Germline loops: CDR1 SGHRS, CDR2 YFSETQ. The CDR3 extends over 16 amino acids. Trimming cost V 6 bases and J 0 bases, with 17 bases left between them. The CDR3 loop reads CASKPDLLPSTDTQYF. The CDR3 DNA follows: TGCGCCAGCAAACCGGACCTACTGCCGAGCACAGATACGCAGTATTTT.

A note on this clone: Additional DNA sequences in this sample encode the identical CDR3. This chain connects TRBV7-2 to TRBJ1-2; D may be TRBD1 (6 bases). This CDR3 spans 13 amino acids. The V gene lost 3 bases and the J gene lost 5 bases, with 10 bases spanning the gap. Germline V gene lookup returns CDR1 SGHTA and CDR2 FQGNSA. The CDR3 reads CASSLGARYGYTF. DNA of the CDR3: TGTGCCAGCAGCTTGGGGGCAAGGTATGGCTACACCTTC.

The CDR3 here is CASSAHGGELFF. The CDR3 nucleotides read TGTGCCAGCAGCGCTCATGGCGGGGAGCTGTTTTTT. The V and J genes are TRBV2 and TRBJ2-2; D remains ambiguous. Looked up from germline, CDR1 is SNHLY and CDR2 is FYNNEI. The CDR3 has 12 amino acids. V gave up 6 bases and J gave up 7 bases, with 9 bases separating them.

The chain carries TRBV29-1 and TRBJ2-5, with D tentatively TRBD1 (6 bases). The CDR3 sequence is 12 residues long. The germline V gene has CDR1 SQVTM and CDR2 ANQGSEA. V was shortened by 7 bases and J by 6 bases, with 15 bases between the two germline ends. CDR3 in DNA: TGCAGCGCTATGCTAGGGGGTAAGACCCAGTACTTC. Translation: CSAMLGGKTQYF.

CDR3 in amino acids: CASRGTSGRVSTDTQYF. The CDR3 DNA reads TGTGCCAGCAGGGGGACTAGCGGGAGGGTGAGCACAGATACGCAGTATTTT. The rearrangement links TRBV27 to TRBJ2-3; TRBD2 matches 16 bases. The V and J ends lost 6 bases and 0 bases, in that order; junction bases with no gene match: 3. The germline CDR1 and CDR2 sequences are MNHEY and SMNVEV (reference sequence). This CDR3 contains 17 residues.

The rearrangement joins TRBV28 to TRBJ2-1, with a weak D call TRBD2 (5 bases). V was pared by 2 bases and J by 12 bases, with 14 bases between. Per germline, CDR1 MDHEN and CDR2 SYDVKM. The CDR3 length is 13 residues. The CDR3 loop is CASSLRWPAGQFF. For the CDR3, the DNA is TGTGCCAGCAGTTTACGCTGGCCCGCGGGGCAGTTCTTC.

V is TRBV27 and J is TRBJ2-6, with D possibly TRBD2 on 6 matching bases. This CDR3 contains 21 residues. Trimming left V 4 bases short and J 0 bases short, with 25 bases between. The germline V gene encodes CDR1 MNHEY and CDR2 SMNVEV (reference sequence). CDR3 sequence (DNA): TGTGCCAGCAGTTCCCGTGGGGGGTCTACCTACCAACTCTCTGGGGCCAACGTCCTGACTTTC. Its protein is CASSSRGGSTYQLSGANVLTF.

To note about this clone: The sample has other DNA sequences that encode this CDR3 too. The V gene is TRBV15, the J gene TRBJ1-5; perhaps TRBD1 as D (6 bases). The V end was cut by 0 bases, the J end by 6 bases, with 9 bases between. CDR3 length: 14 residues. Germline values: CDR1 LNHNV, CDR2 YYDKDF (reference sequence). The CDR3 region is CATSRDRGGQPQHF. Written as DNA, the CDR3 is TGTGCCACCAGCAGAGATAGGGGGGGTCAGCCCCAGCATTTT. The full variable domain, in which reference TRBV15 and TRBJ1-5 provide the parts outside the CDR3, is DAMVIQNPRYQVTQFGKPVTLSCSQTLNHNVMYWYQQKSSQAPKLLFHYYDKDFNNEADTPDNFQSRRPNTSFCFLDIRSPGLGDTAMYLCATSRDRGGQPQHFGDGTRLSIL.

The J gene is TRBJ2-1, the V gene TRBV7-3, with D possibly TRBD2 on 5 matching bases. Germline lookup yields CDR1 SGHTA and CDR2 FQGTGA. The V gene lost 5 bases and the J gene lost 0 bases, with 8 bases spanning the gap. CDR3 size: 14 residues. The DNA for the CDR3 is TGTGCCAGCAGCCAAGACTACTCCTACAATGAGCAGTTCTTC. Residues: CASSQDYSYNEQFF.

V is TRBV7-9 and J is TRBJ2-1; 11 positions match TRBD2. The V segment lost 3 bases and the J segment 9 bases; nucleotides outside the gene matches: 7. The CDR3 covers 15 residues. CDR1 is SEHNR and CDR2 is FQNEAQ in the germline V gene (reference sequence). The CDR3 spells CASSFLAGGPAEQFF. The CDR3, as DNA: TGTGCCAGCAGCTTCTTAGCGGGAGGGCCCGCTGAGCAGTTCTTC.

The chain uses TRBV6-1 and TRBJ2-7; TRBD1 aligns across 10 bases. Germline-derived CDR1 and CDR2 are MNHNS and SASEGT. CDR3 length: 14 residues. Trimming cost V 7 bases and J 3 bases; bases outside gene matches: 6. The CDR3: CASMTRDRGYEQYF. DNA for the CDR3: TGTGCCAGCATGACCCGGGACAGGGGCTACGAGCAGTACTTC.

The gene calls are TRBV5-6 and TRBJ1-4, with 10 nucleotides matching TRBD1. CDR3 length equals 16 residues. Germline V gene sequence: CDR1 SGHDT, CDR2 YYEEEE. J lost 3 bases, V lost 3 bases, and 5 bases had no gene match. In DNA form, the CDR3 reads TGTGCCAGCAGCTCTTGGGGGACAGGGGCTAATGAAAAACTGTTTTTT. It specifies CASSSWGTGANEKLFF.

As DNA, the CDR3 is TGTGCCAGCAGCTTATCTGCAGGATTTGAGCAGTTCTTC. Protein: CASSLSAGFEQFF. V is TRBV7-3 and J is TRBJ2-1, with D unclear. This CDR3 spans 13 amino acids. Germline V CDR1 and CDR2: SGHTA, FQGTGA. V lost 2 bases and J 9 bases, leaving 11 bases between the germline ends.

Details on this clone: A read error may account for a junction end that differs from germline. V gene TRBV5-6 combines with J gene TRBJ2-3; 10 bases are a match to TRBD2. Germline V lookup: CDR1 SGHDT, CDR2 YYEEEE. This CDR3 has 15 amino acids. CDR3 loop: CASSLRTSGTGTQYF. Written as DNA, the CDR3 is TGTGCCAGCAGCTTAAGGACTAGCGGCACAGGTACGCAGTATTTT. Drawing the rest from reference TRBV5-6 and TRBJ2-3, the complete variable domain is DAGVTQSPTHLIKTRGQQVTLRCSPKSGHDTVSWYQQALGQGPQFIFQYYEEEERQRGNFPDRFSGHQFPNYSSELNVNALLLGDSALYLCASSLRTSGTGTQYFGPGTRLTVL.

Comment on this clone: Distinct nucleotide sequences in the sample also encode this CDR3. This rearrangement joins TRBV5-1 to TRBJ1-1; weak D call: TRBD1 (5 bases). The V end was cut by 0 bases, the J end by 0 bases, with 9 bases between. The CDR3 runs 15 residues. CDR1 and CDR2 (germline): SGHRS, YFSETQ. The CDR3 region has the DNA TGCGCCAGCAGCTTGGAAGGGGTGATGAACACTGAAGCTTTCTTT. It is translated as CASSLEGVMNTEAFF.

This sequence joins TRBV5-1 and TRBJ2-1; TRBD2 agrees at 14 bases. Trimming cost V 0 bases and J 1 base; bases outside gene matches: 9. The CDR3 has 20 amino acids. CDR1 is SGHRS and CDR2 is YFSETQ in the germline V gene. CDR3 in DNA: TGCGCCAGCAGCTTGGGTCCGGGACTAGCGGGAGATCGGTCCTACAATGAGCAGTTCTTC. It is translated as CASSLGPGLAGDRSYNEQFF.

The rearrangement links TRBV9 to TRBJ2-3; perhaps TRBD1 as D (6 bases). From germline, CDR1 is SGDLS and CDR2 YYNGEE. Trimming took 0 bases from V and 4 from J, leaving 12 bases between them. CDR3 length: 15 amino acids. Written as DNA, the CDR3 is TGTGCCAGCAGCGTAGGTGGCAGGGGCTCAGATACGCAGTATTTT. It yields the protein CASSVGGRGSDTQYF.

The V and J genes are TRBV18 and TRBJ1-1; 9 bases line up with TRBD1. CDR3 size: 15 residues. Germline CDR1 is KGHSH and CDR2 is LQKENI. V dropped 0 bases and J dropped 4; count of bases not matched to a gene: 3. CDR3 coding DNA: TGTGCCAGCTCACCACCGGGGACAGGGACCACTGAAGCTTTCTTT. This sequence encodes CASSPPGTGTTEAFF. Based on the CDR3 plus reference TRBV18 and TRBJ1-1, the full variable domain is NAGVMQNPRHLVRRRGQEARLRCSPMKGHSHVYWYRQLPEEGLKFMVYLQKENIIDESGMPKERFSAEFPKEGPSILRIQQVVRGDSAAYFCASSPPGTGTTEAFFGQGTRLTVV.

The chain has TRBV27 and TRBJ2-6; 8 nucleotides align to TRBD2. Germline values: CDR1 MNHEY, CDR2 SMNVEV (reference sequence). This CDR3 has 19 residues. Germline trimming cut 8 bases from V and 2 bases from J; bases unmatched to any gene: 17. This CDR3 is CASALSGTSRTPGANVLTF. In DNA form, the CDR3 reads TGTGCCAGCGCCTTATCCGGGACTAGTCGAACACCTGGGGCCAACGTCCTGACTTTC.